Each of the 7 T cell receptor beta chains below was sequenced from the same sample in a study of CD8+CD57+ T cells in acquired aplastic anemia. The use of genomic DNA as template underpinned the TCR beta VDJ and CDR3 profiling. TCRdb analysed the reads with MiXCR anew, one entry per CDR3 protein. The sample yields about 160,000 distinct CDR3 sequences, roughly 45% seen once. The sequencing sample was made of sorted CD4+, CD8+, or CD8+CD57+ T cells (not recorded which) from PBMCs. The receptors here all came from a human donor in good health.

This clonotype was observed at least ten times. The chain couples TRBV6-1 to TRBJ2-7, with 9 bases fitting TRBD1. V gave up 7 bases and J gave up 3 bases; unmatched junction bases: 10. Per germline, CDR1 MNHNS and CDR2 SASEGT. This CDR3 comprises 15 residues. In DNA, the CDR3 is TGTGCCAGCACCCGCTCGGGACAGGGCGGCTACGAGCAGTACTTC. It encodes CASTRSGQGGYEQYF.

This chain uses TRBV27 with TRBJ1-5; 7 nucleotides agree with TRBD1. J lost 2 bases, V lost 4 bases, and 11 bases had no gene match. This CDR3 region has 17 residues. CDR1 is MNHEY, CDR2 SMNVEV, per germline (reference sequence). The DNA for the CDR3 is TGTGCCAGCAGTTCACAGGGACCCGGACAGGGCAATCAGCCCCAGCATTTT. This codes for CASSSQGPGQGNQPQHF.

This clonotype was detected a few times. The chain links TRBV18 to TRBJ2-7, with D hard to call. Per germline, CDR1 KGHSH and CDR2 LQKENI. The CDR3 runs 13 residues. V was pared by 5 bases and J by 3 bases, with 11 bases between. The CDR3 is CASSSGSLYEQYF. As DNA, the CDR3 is TGTGCCAGCTCATCGGGCAGCCTCTACGAGCAGTACTTC.

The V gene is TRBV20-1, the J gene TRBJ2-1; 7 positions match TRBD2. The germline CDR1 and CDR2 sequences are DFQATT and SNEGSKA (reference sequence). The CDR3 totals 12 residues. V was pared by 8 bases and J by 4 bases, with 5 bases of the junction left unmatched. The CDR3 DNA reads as TGCAGTTTAGCGGGTACATACAATGAGCAGTTCTTC. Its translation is CSLAGTYNEQFF.

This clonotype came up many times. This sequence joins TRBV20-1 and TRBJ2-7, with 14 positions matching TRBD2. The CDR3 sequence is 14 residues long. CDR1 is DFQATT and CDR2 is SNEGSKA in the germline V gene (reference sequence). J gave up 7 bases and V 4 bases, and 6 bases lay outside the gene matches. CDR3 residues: CSATPGLAGVEQYF. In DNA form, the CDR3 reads TGCAGTGCTACCCCGGGACTAGCGGGAGTTGAGCAGTACTTC.

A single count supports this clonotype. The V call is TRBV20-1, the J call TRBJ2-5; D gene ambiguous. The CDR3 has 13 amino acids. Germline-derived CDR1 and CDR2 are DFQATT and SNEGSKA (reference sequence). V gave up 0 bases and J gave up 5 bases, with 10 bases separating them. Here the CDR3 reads CSARDPPRETQYF. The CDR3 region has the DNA TGCAGTGCTAGAGATCCGCCGCGCGAGACCCAGTACTTC.

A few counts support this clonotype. The CDR3 bases are TGCGCCAGGAAGGAGGGCTCACCCCTCCACTTT. Protein product: CARKEGSPLHF. This chain connects TRBV10-1 to TRBJ1-6; D is undetermined. From germline, CDR1 is WNHNN and CDR2 SYGVQD (reference sequence). The CDR3 is 11 residues long. V lost 9 bases to trimming and J lost 10 bases, with 10 bases between them.